This T cell receptor (beta chain) was identified in a study of shared clonotypes between healthy human individuals. Study overall: Per-donor plates numbered three CD4 naive, three CD4 memory, two CD8 naive and one CD8 memory.

The study, taken as a whole, reports: The study's rarefaction showed incomplete sorted-subset sequencing despite large depth.

Each of the donors was a healthy adult who was HIV-negative and had not had a recent acute infection or vaccination. In the case of this clone: Its antigen is unknown.

Germline V lookup: CDR1 MNHEY, CDR2 SVGAGI. CDR3 length equals 14 residues. V was cut by 6 bases and J by 1 base, with 10 bases left in between. The table came from immunoSEQ multiplex PCR; TCRdb's copy has only in-frame clones and leaves some out. This sample has 2 million to 2.5 million clones; roughly 95% occur once, and the top ten carry under 0.15%. The source of this sequence is a man aged 18 to 30 in good health. Material: naive CD4+ T cells sorted from blood. As for subset: CD45RA+ positively selected. The chain uses TRBV6-5 and TRBJ2-4; D ambiguous. The CDR3 bases are TGTGCCAGCAGCCGTGGAGAGGCCAAAAACATTCAGTACTTC. Translating gives CASSRGEAKNIQYF.